This TCR beta chain stems from a study of Ad26.COV2.S vaccination and SARS-CoV-2 variants. In the study overall: The vaccine Ad26.COV2.S was put into the muscle once, or twice with 56 days between.

Germline V gene lookup returns CDR1 MNHEY and CDR2 SMNVEV (reference sequence). V dropped 4 bases and J dropped 0 bases, with 7 bases sitting between them. This CDR3 comprises 13 residues. Clones were sequenced by immunoSEQ multiplex PCR, and TCRdb holds only the in-frame ones, with some missing. Of roughly 390,000 clones listed, about 85% are singletons. Findings and caveats of the study: Responses of spike-specific T cells (both CD8+ and CD4+) reportedly showed substantial breadth after vaccination.

This sample's treatment: roughly 20 received Ad26.COV2.S at low or high dose, single or two shots; a few received placebo; per-sample allocation not given. Sampling took place 63 days after the first vaccine or placebo injection. This person who donated was an adult of 18-55 years in Boston. This clone appeared a single time. The antigen remains undetermined. The sample contains more than one DNA sequence encoding this CDR3. The chain recombines TRBV27 with TRBJ2-7; D not resolved. Source: peripheral blood, taken in a trial of Ad26.COV2.S vaccine versus placebo. This TCR derives from a person aged 18 to 59 who received the Ad26.COV2.S COVID-19 vaccine or a placebo. CDR3 nucleotides: TGTGCCAGCAGTTCGGGTCCCTCCTACGAGCAGTACTTC. Translating it yields CASSSGPSYEQYF.